Below, 19 T cell receptor beta chains from the same sample are listed, as sequenced in a study of T cell repertoires in cytomegalovirus infection. One entry per CDR3 protein, called by TCRdb with MiXCR from the reads. The table lists about 740,000 distinct CDR3 sequences, roughly 36% of them singletons. Sequencing used PBMCs. The receptor set was obtained from a human donor in good health (CMV status not recorded). Some clones in this sample may be carry-over from other donors' samples.

The chain has TRBV5-3 and TRBJ2-3; 13 nucleotides agree with TRBD2. TRBV5-3 is an ORF; its function is uncertain. The J segment lost 4 bases and the V segment lost 8 bases, leaving 16 bases of the junction unmatched. The CDR3 spans 18 residues. The CDR3 here is CASSPVLAGGPEADTQYF. The CDR3 DNA reads as TGTGCCAGCAGCCCGGTACTAGCGGGGGGGCCAGAAGCAGATACGCAGTATTTT.

The genes are TRBV28 and TRBJ1-5; the D gene is possibly TRBD1 (5 bases). Germline CDR1 reads MDHEN; CDR2 reads SYDVKM. The germline V and J ends were trimmed by 6 bases and 1 base, with 19 bases remaining between them. The CDR3 totals 17 residues. CDR3 sequence (DNA): TGTGCCAGCAGCATTATAGGCGGGGCGGGCAGCAATCAGCCCCAGCATTTT. Protein: CASSIIGGAGSNQPQHF.

The rearrangement joins TRBV2 to TRBJ1-1; unclear D gene. CDR3 length equals 15 residues. CDR1 and CDR2 from the germline V gene are SNHLY and FYNNEI. With 0 bases removed from V and 1 base from J, the gap between germline ends came to 9 bases. The CDR3: CASSEALPRNTEAFF. The CDR3 region has the DNA TGTGCCAGCAGTGAAGCGCTTCCGCGGAACACTGAAGCTTTCTTT.

The V call is TRBV7-6, the J call TRBJ1-4, with 11 bases lining up with TRBD1. The CDR3 is made up of 17 amino acids. The germline V gene has CDR1 SGHVS and CDR2 FNYEAQ. V was clipped by 4 bases and J by 5 bases; unmatched bases: 9. The CDR3 DNA reads TGTGCCAGCAGCTCAGCGGGACAGGGGGGACTAAATGAAAAACTGTTTTTT. Protein product: CASSSAGQGGLNEKLFF.

The sample holds a few counts of this clonotype. This sequence joins TRBV6-5 and TRBJ1-6; D unclear. The CDR3 has 13 amino acids. V was shortened by 2 bases and J by 8 bases, with 7 bases between the two germline ends. Germline CDR1 MNHEY, CDR2 SVGAGI. CDR3 amino acids: CASSYNGDSPLHF. CDR3 DNA: TGTGCCAGCAGTTACAATGGGGATTCACCCCTCCACTTT.

This clonotype was seen a handful of times. This sequence joins TRBV7-9 and TRBJ1-4; 8 bases align to TRBD1. V lost 5 bases to trimming and J lost 2 bases; unmatched junction nucleotides: 1. Germline assignment: CDR1 SEHNR and CDR2 FQNEAQ (reference sequence). The CDR3 loop spans 14 amino acids. The CDR3 sequence: CASSRDRTNEKLFF. As DNA, the CDR3 is TGTGCCAGCAGCCGGGACAGGACTAATGAAAAACTGTTTTTT. Supplemented by reference TRBV7-9 and TRBJ1-4, the full variable domain reads DTGVSQNPRHKITKRGQNVTFRCDPISEHNRLYWYRQTLGQGPEFLTYFQNEAQLEKSRLLSDRFSAERPKGSFSTLEIQRTEQGDSAMYLCASSRDRTNEKLFFGSGTQLSVL.

This clonotype is a singleton in its sample. This sequence joins TRBV4-1 and TRBJ1-2; D is unclear. Germline CDR1 and CDR2: MGHRA and YSYEKL. This CDR3 is 13 amino acids long. V lost 1 base to trimming and J lost 4 bases, with 7 bases between them. The DNA for the CDR3 is TGCGCCAGCAGCCAAGCTATACTCTATGGCTACACCTTC. It translates to CASSQAILYGYTF.

The chain is built from TRBV19 and TRBJ2-1; a weak D match, TRBD2 (5 bases). Trimming left V 10 bases short and J 0 bases short, with 16 bases between. CDR3 size: 15 residues. Germline CDR1 is LNHDA and CDR2 is SQIVND (reference sequence). CDR3 nucleotide sequence: TGTGCCACCAAACCGGGGTCAAGCTCCTACAATGAGCAGTTCTTC. This encodes CATKPGSSSYNEQFF.

This clonotype was detected only a few times. The chain joins TRBV7-6 to TRBJ2-1, with TRBD1 identical over 10 bases. The CDR3 runs to 16 residues. Per germline, CDR1 SGHVS and CDR2 FNYEAQ. J lost 6 bases, V lost 1 base, and 6 bases had no gene match. In DNA form, the CDR3 reads TGTGCCAGCAGCTTAGTAGGGACAGGGGTACGCAATGAGCAGTTCTTC. It codes for CASSLVGTGVRNEQFF.

J is TRBJ1-2 and V is TRBV12-3 or TRBV12-4; no definite D call. The CDR3 consists of 13 residues. Trimming cost V 3 bases and J 0 bases, with 5 bases left between them. In nucleotides, the CDR3 is TGTGCCAGCAGTTTGCCCTCTAACTATGGCTACACCTTC. Its translation is CASSLPSNYGYTF.

The CDR3: CAWSGRTSGGQETQYF. CDR3 DNA: TGTGCCTGGAGTGGGCGGACTAGCGGGGGACAAGAGACCCAGTACTTC. This rearrangement joins TRBV30 to TRBJ2-5, with TRBD2 identical over 13 bases. Germline V gives CDR1 GTSNPN, CDR2 SVGIG (reference sequence). With V trimmed by 1 base and J by 2 bases, 4 bases remained unmatched. The CDR3 is 16 amino acids.

The gene calls are TRBV28 and TRBJ1-6, with D tentatively TRBD1 (5 bases). Germline V gene sequence: CDR1 MDHEN, CDR2 SYDVKM. The CDR3 loop spans 12 amino acids. Trimming shortened V by 8 bases and J by 11 bases, and 13 bases separated the two germline ends. CDR3 DNA sequence: TGTGCCAGCGGCAGGGTCGGTGCACCCCTCCACTTT. Its translation is CASGRVGAPLHF.

On this clonotype itself: This could be a read error, since a much larger clone is one nucleotide away. V is TRBV6-8 and J is TRBJ1-2; D gene unclear. Trimming cost V 9 bases and J 3 bases, with 14 bases left between them. The CDR3 is 13 residues long. Germline values: CDR1 MNHGY, CDR2 SAAAGT. The CDR3 region has the DNA TGTGCCAGAAGCCCCGGTCCCGACTATGGCTACACCTTC. It encodes CARSPGPDYGYTF.

This clonotype was detected a few times. V and J are TRBV25-1 and TRBJ2-1, with D perhaps matching TRBD1 (6 bases). Germline V lookup: CDR1 MGHDK, CDR2 SYGVNS. The CDR3 extends over 16 amino acids. V dropped 4 bases and J dropped 0 bases, with 13 bases sitting between them. The CDR3 spells CASSATRGGSYNEQFF. CDR3 DNA: TGTGCCAGCAGTGCCACCAGGGGCGGCTCCTACAATGAGCAGTTCTTC.

With respect to this clonotype: The conserved final phenylalanine or tryptophan is absent from the CDR3, which likely points to a read error. The chain links TRBV30 to TRBJ2-7, with TRBD1 as a possible D gene (5 bases). Germline lookup yields CDR1 GTSNPN and CDR2 SVGIG (reference sequence). The CDR3 spans 11 residues. The V and J ends lost 1 base and 5 bases respectively, with 6 bases between them. In DNA, the CDR3 is TGTGCCTGGAGTGCAGGGAACGAGCAGTACTTA. This codes for CAWSAGNEQYL.

Comments on this clonotype: Mismatch with germline at one junction end may stem from a read error. The chain has TRBV7-2 and TRBJ2-5, with D possibly matching TRBD1 (6 bases). In germline, CDR1 is SGHTA, CDR2 FQGNSA. The CDR3 sequence is 13 residues long. CDR3 in DNA: TGTGCCAGCAGCTTACGGGGACAAGAGACCAATGCCTTC. This sequence encodes CASSLRGQETNAF.

The genes are TRBV24-1 and TRBJ2-1, with 10 nucleotides matching TRBD1. J was trimmed by 5 bases and V by 5 bases; bases with no gene match: 14. Per the germline V gene, CDR1 is KGHDR and CDR2 is SFDVKD. CDR3 size: 18 residues. The CDR3 sequence: CATSGPGQGKFSDNEQFF. CDR3 bases: TGTGCCACCAGTGGCCCGGGACAGGGGAAATTCTCGGACAATGAGCAGTTCTTC.

V usage is TRBV12-3 or TRBV12-4 and J usage is TRBJ2-1; no clear D. The V end lost 4 bases, the J end lost 4 bases, and 5 bases lay between the germline ends. This CDR3 is built from 12 residues. CDR3 bases: TGTGCCAGCAGTTGGCGGTACAATGAGCAGTTCTTC. It translates to CASSWRYNEQFF.

The chain joins TRBV19 to TRBJ2-7, with D tentatively TRBD1 (6 bases). Per the germline V gene, CDR1 is LNHDA and CDR2 is SQIVND (reference sequence). Trimming cost V 2 bases and J 6 bases, with 14 bases left between them. This CDR3 spans 14 amino acids. CDR3 residues: CASSITGSKGEQYF. The CDR3 DNA reads TGTGCCAGTAGTATAACAGGGTCGAAGGGCGAGCAGTACTTC.